This T cell receptor beta chain was found in a study of T cells in Graves' hyperthyroidism and ophthalmopathy. In this sample, this clonotype turned up a few times. Its specificity is not known. RNA transcripts served as the template for amplifying TCR beta CDR3 regions. When the TCR CDR3 underwent first-round RT-PCR, the HTBI primer set was used. TCRdb passed the multiplex PCR reads through MiXCR, listing each CDR3 protein once. The sample includes about 570,000 distinct CDR3 sequences, about 43% of them seen just once. Notes on the study in general: Expanded thyroid clonotypes (above 0.001) were mostly also found in blood. A model of 13 V-J pairs discriminated ophthalmopathy from stable hyperthyroidism. Ophthalmopathy was predicted by the model a median of about six months ahead of onset.

CDR1 and CDR2 (germline): SNHLY, FYNNEI. The CDR3 totals 17 residues. A patient was excluded if there was uncontrolled infection, other autoimmune disease, pregnancy or lactation. Sequences were obtained from peripheral blood or thyroid tissue (not recorded which). The TCR comes from an adult woman with Graves' disease, either hyperthyroidism or ophthalmopathy (not recorded which). This chain connects TRBV2 to TRBJ2-5; 15 bases map to TRBD2. Gene TRBJ2-1 matches the end of the DNA better, so the J call may be wrong. The CDR3 DNA reads TGTGCCAGCAAGGGACTAGCGGGAGGTTATAGTTACAATGAGCAGTTCTTC. As protein: CASKGLAGGYSYNEQFF.